This T cell receptor beta chain was sequenced for a study of human T cells and chemical hapten exposure. Across the whole study: The patient population, which was mostly female, had alopecia areata, totalis or universalis. General study points: TCRs exceeding 1 in 1000 frequency stayed unchanged with DPC sensitization. In comparison with controls, expanded TCRs gave rise to a significantly larger number of large CDR3 similarity clusters.

Note on this clonotype: Antigen unknown.

The CDR3 sequence is 15 residues long. Germline V gene data show CDR1 as LGHDT and CDR2 as YNNKEL (reference sequence). V was clipped by 1 base and J by 5 bases, with 9 bases between them. Time point meaning: pre-sensitization, week 0. As for treatment: therapeutic diphenylcyclopropenone sensitization with weekly scalp DPC. Blood draws preceded each patch test application. Each CDR3 protein gets one entry after TCRdb re-called the RACE reads with MiXCR. The data show approximately 400,000 distinct CDR3 sequences, about 5.1% seen once. This receptor was taken from a woman aged 45-65 years with alopecia areata. Some clones in this sample may be carry-over from other donors' samples. The chain carries TRBV3-1 and TRBJ1-6, with D maybe TRBD1 (6 bases). The sequencing here drew on whole blood, taken in connection with sensitization to the hapten diphenylcyclopropenone (DPC). The CDR3 DNA sequence: TGTGCCAGCAGCCAAGGGGGGGCAAATAATTCACCCCTCCACTTT. Encoded protein: CASSQGGANNSPLHF.